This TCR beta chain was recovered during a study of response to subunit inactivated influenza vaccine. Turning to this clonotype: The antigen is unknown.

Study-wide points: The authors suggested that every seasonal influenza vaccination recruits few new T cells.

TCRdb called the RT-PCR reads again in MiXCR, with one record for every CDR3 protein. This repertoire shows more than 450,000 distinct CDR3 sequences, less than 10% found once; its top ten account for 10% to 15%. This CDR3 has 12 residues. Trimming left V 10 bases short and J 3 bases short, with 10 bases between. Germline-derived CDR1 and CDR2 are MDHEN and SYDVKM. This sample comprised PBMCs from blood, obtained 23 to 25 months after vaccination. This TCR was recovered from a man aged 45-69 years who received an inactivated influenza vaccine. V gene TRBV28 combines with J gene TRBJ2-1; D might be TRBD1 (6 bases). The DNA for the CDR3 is TGTGCCACCGGGACATTCTACAATGAGCAGTTCTTC. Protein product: CATGTFYNEQFF.